This T cell receptor (beta chain) was sequenced in a study of blood T cell repertoires in COVID-19. The assay was immunoSEQ multiplex PCR, and TCRdb's table has in-frame clones only and misses some. Of 200,000 to 300,000 clones listed, around 86% are singletons. The CDR3 is made up of 13 amino acids. Per the germline V gene, CDR1 is SGHVS and CDR2 is FQNEAQ. V lost 1 base and J lost 11, with 12 bases in between. The TCR was taken from a woman in her forties who had recovered from COVID-19. The sample comprised peripheral blood. This rearrangement joins TRBV7-8 to TRBJ2-1; TRBD1 might be the D (6 bases). CDR3 DNA: TGTGCCAGCAGCTTAGAGGGGGACACCCAGCAGTTCTTC. Protein product: CASSLEGDTQQFF.